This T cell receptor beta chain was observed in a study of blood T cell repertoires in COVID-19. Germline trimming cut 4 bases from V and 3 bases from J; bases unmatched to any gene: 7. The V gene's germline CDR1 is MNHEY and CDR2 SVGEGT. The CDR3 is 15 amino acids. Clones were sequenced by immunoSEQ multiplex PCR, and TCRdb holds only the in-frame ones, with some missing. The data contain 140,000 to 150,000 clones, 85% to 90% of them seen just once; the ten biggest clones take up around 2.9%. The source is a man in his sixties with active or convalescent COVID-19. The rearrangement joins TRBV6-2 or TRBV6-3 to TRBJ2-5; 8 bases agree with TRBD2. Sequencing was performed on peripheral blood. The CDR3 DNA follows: TGTGCCAGCAGTTTATGGGCGGGGGGCGAAGAGACCCAGTACTTC. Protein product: CASSLWAGGEETQYF.